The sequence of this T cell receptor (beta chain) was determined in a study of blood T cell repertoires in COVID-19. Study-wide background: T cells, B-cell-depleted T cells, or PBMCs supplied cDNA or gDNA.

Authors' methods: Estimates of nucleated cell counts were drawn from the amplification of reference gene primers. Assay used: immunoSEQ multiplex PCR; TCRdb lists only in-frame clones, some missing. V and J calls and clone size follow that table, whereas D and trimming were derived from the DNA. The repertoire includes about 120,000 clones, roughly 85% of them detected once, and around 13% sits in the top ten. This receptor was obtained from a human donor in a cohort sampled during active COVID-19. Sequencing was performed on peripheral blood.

The CDR3 sequence: CASSVVGLAATDTQYF. DNA of the CDR3: TGTGCCAGCAGCGTAGTCGGACTAGCGGCCACAGATACGCAGTATTTT. The chain couples TRBV9 to TRBJ2-3; 10 bases fit TRBD2. Germline CDR1 is SGDLS and CDR2 is YYNGEE. The CDR3 totals 16 residues. J was trimmed by 2 bases and V by 0 bases; bases with no gene match: 3.